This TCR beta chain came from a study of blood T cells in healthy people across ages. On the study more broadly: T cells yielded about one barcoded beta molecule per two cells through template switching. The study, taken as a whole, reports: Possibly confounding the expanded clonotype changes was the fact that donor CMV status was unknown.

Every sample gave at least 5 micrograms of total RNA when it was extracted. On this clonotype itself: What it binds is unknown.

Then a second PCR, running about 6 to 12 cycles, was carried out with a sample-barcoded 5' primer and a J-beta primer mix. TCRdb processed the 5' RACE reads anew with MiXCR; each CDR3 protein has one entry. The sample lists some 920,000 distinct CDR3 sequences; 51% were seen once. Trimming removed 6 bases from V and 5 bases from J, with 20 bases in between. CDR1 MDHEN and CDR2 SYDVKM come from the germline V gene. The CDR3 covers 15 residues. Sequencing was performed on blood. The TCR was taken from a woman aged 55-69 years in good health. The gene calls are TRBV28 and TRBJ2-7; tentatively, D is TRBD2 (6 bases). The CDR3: CASRMIRDSLNEQYF. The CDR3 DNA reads TGTGCCAGCAGGATGATCCGGGACTCCCTTAACGAGCAGTACTTC.